This T cell receptor (beta chain) was captured in a study of blood T cell repertoires in COVID-19. Study overall: Samples taken during acute and convalescent COVID-19 were collected in the United States, Italy and Spain. T cells, B-cell-depleted T cells, or PBMCs provided the cDNA or gDNA that served as material.

The CDR3 totals 13 residues. The germline CDR1 and CDR2 sequences are MDHEN and SYDVKM. Trimming stripped 7 bases from V and 0 bases from J, with 7 bases between. Study processing details: It was from reference gene primer amplification that nucleated cell counts were estimated. Assay: immunoSEQ multiplex PCR; the TCRdb copy retains only in-frame clones and omits some. D and trimming were read from the DNA, whereas the V and J calls and clone size are those reported in that table. The table includes 190,000 or so clones, around 85% detected once. Source material: peripheral blood. The clonotype comes from a man between 60 and 75 years old with COVID-19, enrolled during active disease. The chain is built from TRBV28 and TRBJ1-5; D is undetermined. CDR3 amino acids: CASNRDSNQPQHF. CDR3 DNA sequence: TGTGCCAGCAATAGAGATAGCAATCAGCCCCAGCATTTT.